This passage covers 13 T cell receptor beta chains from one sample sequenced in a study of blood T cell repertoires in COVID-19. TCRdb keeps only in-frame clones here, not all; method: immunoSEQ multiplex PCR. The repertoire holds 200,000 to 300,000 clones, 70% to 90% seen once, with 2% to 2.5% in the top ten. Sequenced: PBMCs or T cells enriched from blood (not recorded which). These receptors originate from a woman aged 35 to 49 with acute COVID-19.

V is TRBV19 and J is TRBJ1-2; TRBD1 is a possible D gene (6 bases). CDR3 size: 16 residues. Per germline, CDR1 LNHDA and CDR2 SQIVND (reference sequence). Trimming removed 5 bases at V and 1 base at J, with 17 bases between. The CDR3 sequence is CASSPPGRGGNYGYTF. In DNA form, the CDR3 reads TGTGCCAGTAGTCCCCCCGGGCGAGGGGGTAACTATGGCTACACCTTC.

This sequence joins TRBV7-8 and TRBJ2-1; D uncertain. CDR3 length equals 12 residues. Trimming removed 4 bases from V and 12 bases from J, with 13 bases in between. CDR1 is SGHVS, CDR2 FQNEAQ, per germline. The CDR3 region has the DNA TGTGCCAGCAGCTCCCGAATACAGACGCAGTTCTTC. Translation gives CASSSRIQTQFF.

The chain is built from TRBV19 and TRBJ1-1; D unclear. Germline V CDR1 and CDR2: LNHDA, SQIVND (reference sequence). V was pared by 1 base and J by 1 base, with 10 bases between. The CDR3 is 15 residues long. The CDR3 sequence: CASSIGPRGNTEAFF. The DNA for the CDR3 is TGTGCCAGTAGTATAGGCCCGCGGGGGAACACTGAAGCTTTCTTT.

The CDR3 sequence is CSLRTGVYGYTF. Here the CDR3 DNA reads TGCAGCCTTCGGACAGGGGTCTATGGCTACACCTTC. The V gene is TRBV29-1, the J gene TRBJ1-2; 9 positions agree with TRBD1. The CDR3 runs to 12 residues. Trimming removed 8 bases from V and 4 bases from J; junction bases left unmatched: 5. Germline V lookup: CDR1 SQVTM, CDR2 ANQGSEA.

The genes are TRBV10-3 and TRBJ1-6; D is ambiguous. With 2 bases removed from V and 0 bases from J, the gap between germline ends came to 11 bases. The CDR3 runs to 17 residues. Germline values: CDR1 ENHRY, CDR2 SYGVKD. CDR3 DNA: TGTGCCATCAGTGAGCTGGTAGGGAGCTCCTATAATTCACCCCTCCACTTT. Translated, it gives CAISELVGSSYNSPLHF.

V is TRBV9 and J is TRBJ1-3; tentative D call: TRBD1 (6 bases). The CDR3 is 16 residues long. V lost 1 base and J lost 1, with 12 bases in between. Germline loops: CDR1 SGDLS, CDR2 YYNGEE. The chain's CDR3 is CASSVLQTGSGNTIYF. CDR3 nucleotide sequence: TGTGCCAGCAGCGTACTACAGACAGGATCTGGAAACACCATATATTTT. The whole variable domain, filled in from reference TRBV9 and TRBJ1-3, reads DSGVTQTPKHLITATGQRVTLRCSPRSGDLSVYWYQQSLDQGLQFLIQYYNGEERAKGNILERFSAQQFPDLHSELNLSSLELGDSALYFCASSVLQTGSGNTIYFGEGSWLTVV.

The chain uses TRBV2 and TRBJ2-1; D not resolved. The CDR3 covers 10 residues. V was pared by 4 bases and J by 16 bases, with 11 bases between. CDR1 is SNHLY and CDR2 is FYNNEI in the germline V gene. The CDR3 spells CASSGVACFF. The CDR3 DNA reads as TGTGCCAGCAGTGGGGTAGCATGTTTCTTC.

The CDR3 spells CASLPGLLAGGAEQFF. The CDR3, as DNA: TGCGCCAGTCTCCCGGGCCTGCTAGCGGGAGGTGCTGAGCAGTTCTTC. This chain connects TRBV5-1 to TRBJ2-1; 11 bases line up with TRBD2. Germline CDR1 and CDR2: SGHRS and YFSETQ. Trimming at V came to 8 bases and at J to 9 bases, leaving 16 bases not matched to a gene. The CDR3 totals 16 residues.

The CDR3: CATSDPLGPRETQYF. The CDR3, as DNA: TGTGCCACCAGTGATCCCTTGGGCCCCCGGGAGACCCAGTACTTC. The V and J genes are TRBV24-1 and TRBJ2-5; D not resolved. Germline V lookup: CDR1 KGHDR, CDR2 SFDVKD. Trimming pared 3 bases from V and 5 bases from J, leaving 15 bases between. The CDR3 consists of 15 residues.

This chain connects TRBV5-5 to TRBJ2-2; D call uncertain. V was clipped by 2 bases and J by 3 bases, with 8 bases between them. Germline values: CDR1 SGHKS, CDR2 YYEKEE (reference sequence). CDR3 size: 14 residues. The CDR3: CASSFAGDTGELFF. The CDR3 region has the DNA TGTGCCAGCAGCTTTGCAGGTGACACCGGGGAGCTGTTTTTT.

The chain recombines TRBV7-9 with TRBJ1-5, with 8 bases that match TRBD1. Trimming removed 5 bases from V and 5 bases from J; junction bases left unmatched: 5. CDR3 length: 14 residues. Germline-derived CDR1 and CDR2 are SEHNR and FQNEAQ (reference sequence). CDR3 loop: CASSPDRGDQPQHF. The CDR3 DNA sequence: TGTGCCAGCAGCCCAGACAGGGGAGATCAGCCCCAGCATTTT.

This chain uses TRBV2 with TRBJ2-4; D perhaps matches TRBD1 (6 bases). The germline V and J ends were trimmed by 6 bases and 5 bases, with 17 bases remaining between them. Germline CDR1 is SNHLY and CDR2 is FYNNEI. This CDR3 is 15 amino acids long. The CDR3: CASSADSAGQNIQYF. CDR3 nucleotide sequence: TGTGCCAGCAGCGCGGACAGCGCAGGCCAAAACATTCAGTACTTC.

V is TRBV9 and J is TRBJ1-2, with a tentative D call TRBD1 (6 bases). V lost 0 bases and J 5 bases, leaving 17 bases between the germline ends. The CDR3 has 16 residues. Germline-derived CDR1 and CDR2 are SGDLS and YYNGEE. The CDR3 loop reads CASSVAQARGRYGYTF. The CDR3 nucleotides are TGTGCCAGCAGCGTAGCTCAGGCCAGGGGCAGGTATGGCTACACCTTC.